Following are 18 T cell receptor beta chains from one sample sequenced in a study of CD8 T cells in Susac syndrome. Roughly 0.45 to 1 ug RNA was reverse transcribed with random hexamers. TCRdb re-called the immunoSEQ multiplex PCR reads with MiXCR, one entry per CDR3 protein. Counted here are around 110,000 distinct CDR3 sequences, around 94% occurring once; the ten biggest clones make up roughly 0.43%. The source material was CD8+ T cells from PBMCs. These receptors originate from a human donor with Susac syndrome.

V usage is TRBV29-1 and J usage is TRBJ2-2; the match to TRBD2 covers 7 bases. After removal of 7 bases from V and 8 bases from J, the junction contained 13 bases not matched to a gene. This CDR3 region has 14 residues. From germline, CDR1 is SQVTM and CDR2 ANQGSEA. The CDR3 sequence is CSAQSGTKLGELFF. CDR3 DNA sequence: TGCAGCGCCCAATCCGGGACTAAATTGGGGGAGCTGTTTTTT.

The V gene is TRBV11-2, the J gene TRBJ2-1, with 8 bases that match TRBD2. CDR1 and CDR2 (germline): SGHAT, FQNNGV. CDR3 size: 15 residues. The trim removed 1 base at V and 5 bases at J, leaving 4 bases unmatched. The CDR3 region has the DNA TGTGCCAGCAGCTTAGTGGTAGCGGGGAACAATGAGCAGTTCTTC. It encodes CASSLVVAGNNEQFF. The variable domain in full, with the rest retrieved from reference TRBV11-2 and TRBJ2-1, is EAGVAQSPRYKIIEKRQSVAFWCNPISGHATLYWYQQILGQGPKLLIQFQNNGVVDDSQLPKDRFSAERLKGVDSTLKIQPAKLEDSAVYLCASSLVVAGNNEQFFGPGTRLTVL.

The rearrangement uses TRBV29-1 and TRBJ2-1; maybe TRBD2 (5 bases). V lost 0 bases and J 5 bases, leaving 11 bases between the germline ends. The CDR3 covers 14 residues. From germline, CDR1 is SQVTM and CDR2 ANQGSEA. The CDR3 spells CSVEEGLANNEQFF. For the CDR3, the DNA is TGCAGCGTTGAAGAAGGTCTAGCAAACAATGAGCAGTTCTTC.

The chain employs TRBV3-1 and TRBJ2-5; 8 bases line up with TRBD1. The V segment lost 2 bases and the J segment 0 bases; nucleotides outside the gene matches: 8. The germline gives CDR1 LGHDT, CDR2 YNNKEL (reference sequence). The CDR3 covers 17 residues. In DNA, the CDR3 is TGTGCCAGCAGCCAAACCCACAGGGGGTCGTACCAAGAGACCCAGTACTTC. It specifies CASSQTHRGSYQETQYF.

This sequence joins TRBV12-5 and TRBJ1-1; D remains ambiguous. V was clipped by 4 bases and J by 3 bases, with 9 bases between them. The CDR3 is made up of 13 amino acids. Germline CDR1 reads LGHNT; CDR2 reads FRNRAP. CDR3 sequence: CASGYEGDTEAFF. The CDR3 bases are TGTGCTAGTGGTTATGAGGGTGACACTGAAGCTTTCTTT.

This clonotype occurred once. The V gene is TRBV13, the J gene TRBJ2-5; maybe TRBD1 (6 bases). With 5 bases removed from V and 3 bases from J, the gap between germline ends came to 16 bases. The V gene's germline CDR1 is PRHDT and CDR2 FYEKMQ (reference sequence). The CDR3 contains 15 residues. This CDR3 is CASSPDEQGKETQYF. The CDR3, as DNA: TGTGCCAGCAGCCCAGACGAGCAGGGGAAAGAGACCCAGTACTTC.

The chain combines TRBV7-3 with TRBJ2-3; 9 bases align to TRBD2. The CDR3 is made up of 15 amino acids. Germline V gene data show CDR1 as SGHTA and CDR2 as FQGTGA. J lost 6 bases, V lost 5 bases, and 9 bases had no gene match. The CDR3 DNA is TGTGCCAGCAGCGACGTGGGCGGGGGGGATGATACGCAGTATTTT. Its protein is CASSDVGGGDDTQYF.

The chain has TRBV23-1 and TRBJ2-1, with D perhaps matching TRBD1 (6 bases). TRBV23-1 is filed as an ORF, its function uncertain. This CDR3 region has 17 residues. With 2 bases removed from V and 0 bases from J, the gap between germline ends came to 14 bases. CDR3 region: CASSQGISDSSYNEQFF. The DNA of the CDR3 is TGCGCCAGCAGTCAAGGGATTTCGGACAGCTCCTACAATGAGCAGTTCTTC.

V usage is TRBV12-3 or TRBV12-4 and J usage is TRBJ1-1; 7 bases agree with TRBD1. V shed 11 bases and J 4 bases; nucleotides not matched to a gene: 10. This CDR3 comprises 13 residues. CDR3 region: CAQRGAGGTEAFF. The CDR3 region has the DNA TGTGCCCAGAGAGGGGCAGGGGGCACTGAAGCTTTCTTT.

The chain uses TRBV3-1 and TRBJ2-7; possibly TRBD2 for D (5 bases). Germline assignment: CDR1 LGHDT and CDR2 YNNKEL (reference sequence). V was shortened by 9 bases and J by 1 base, with 10 bases between the two germline ends. The CDR3 spans 12 residues. The chain's CDR3 is CARTDLSYEQYF. In nucleotides, the CDR3 is TGTGCCAGGACGGACTTGTCCTACGAGCAGTACTTC.

The chain has TRBV7-9 and TRBJ2-3; tentatively, D is TRBD1 (6 bases). The CDR3 covers 14 residues. The V end lost 5 bases, the J end lost 3 bases, and 12 bases lay between the germline ends. The germline gives CDR1 SEHNR, CDR2 FQNEAQ (reference sequence). The CDR3 DNA follows: TGTGCCAGCAGCCCACGAACAGGGACAGATACGCAGTATTTT. Translated, it gives CASSPRTGTDTQYF.

The chain carries TRBV15 and TRBJ2-5; D uncertain. V was cut by 3 bases and J by 4 bases, with 9 bases left in between. The germline gives CDR1 LNHNV, CDR2 YYDKDF (reference sequence). The length of the CDR3 is 13 residues. The CDR3 reads CATSRNPGETQYF. The CDR3 DNA reads as TGTGCCACCAGCAGGAACCCGGGAGAGACCCAGTACTTC.

V and J are TRBV2 and TRBJ1-2; a weak D match, TRBD1 (5 bases). From germline, CDR1 is SNHLY and CDR2 FYNNEI. The CDR3 totals 12 residues. V lost 10 bases and J 4 bases, leaving 13 bases between the germline ends. Here the CDR3 reads CAIGGGTYGYTF. The CDR3 DNA follows: TGTGCCATCGGGGGGGGGACCTATGGCTACACCTTC. The full variable domain, with the rest looked up from reference TRBV2 and TRBJ1-2, is EPEVTQTPSHQVTQMGQEVILRCVPISNHLYFYWYRQILGQKVEFLVSFYNNEISEKSEIFDDQFSVERPDGSNFTLKIRSTKLEDSAMYFCAIGGGTYGYTFGSGTRLTVV.

The V gene is TRBV27, the J gene TRBJ1-2, with a weak D call TRBD1 (6 bases). The CDR3 is 15 residues long. Between the trimmed V and J ends, which lost 5 bases and 3 bases, there was a span of 16 bases. Germline V lookup: CDR1 MNHEY, CDR2 SMNVEV (reference sequence). This CDR3 reads CASSTLDRLHYGYTF. In nucleotides, the CDR3 is TGTGCCAGCAGTACCCTGGACAGACTCCACTATGGCTACACCTTC.

The rearrangement links TRBV20-1 to TRBJ2-2; D ambiguous. CDR1 is DFQATT and CDR2 is SNEGSKA in the germline V gene (reference sequence). Trimming took 5 bases from V and 11 from J, leaving 6 bases between them. This CDR3 region has 9 residues. CDR3 sequence: CSACLELFF. CDR3 nucleotides: TGCAGTGCTTGTCTTGAGCTGTTTTTT.

This rearrangement joins TRBV3-1 to TRBJ2-3; 11 positions match TRBD1. CDR1 is LGHDT and CDR2 is YNNKEL in the germline V gene (reference sequence). The CDR3 has 15 residues. With V trimmed by 4 bases and J by 5 bases, 5 bases remained unmatched. The CDR3 DNA reads TGTGCCAGCAGCCGAGGACAGGGGGCGAGAGATACGCAGTATTTT. This encodes CASSRGQGARDTQYF.

Only one count was recorded for this clonotype. The chain links TRBV4-1 to TRBJ1-5; the D is unclear. With 3 bases removed from V and 4 bases from J, the gap between germline ends came to 10 bases. CDR3 size: 14 residues. CDR1 is MGHRA, CDR2 YSYEKL, per germline. This chain's CDR3 is CASSHDKTNQPQHF. CDR3 bases: TGCGCCAGCAGCCACGACAAGACAAATCAGCCCCAGCATTTT.

This sequence joins TRBV2 and TRBJ2-1; no definite D call. There are 14 residues in the CDR3. Germline CDR1 reads SNHLY; CDR2 reads FYNNEI. V lost 3 bases, J lost 6 bases, and 12 bases lay in between. The CDR3 DNA follows: TGTGCCAGCAGTGAGGGTAAAAGGGTCAATGAGCAGTTCTTC. Its protein is CASSEGKRVNEQFF.